These 6 T cell receptor beta chains came from one sample sequenced in a study of shared clonotypes between healthy human individuals. Sequenced by immunoSEQ multiplex PCR; TCRdb stores in-frame clones only, minus some. Seen here are millions of clones, 95% observed once, and the top ten hold more than 0.1%. The specimen sequenced was naive CD4+ T cells sorted from blood. Subset of the sample: CD45RA+ positively selected. The receptor source for this set is a man between 18 and 35 years old in good health.

The rearrangement joins TRBV6-5 to TRBJ1-2, with a weak D call TRBD1 (5 bases). The length of the CDR3 is 15 residues. V was clipped by 0 bases and J by 0 bases, with 8 bases between them. Germline-derived CDR1 and CDR2 are MNHEY and SVGAGI. The CDR3 protein is CASSYSAGSNYGYTF. Written as DNA, the CDR3 is TGTGCCAGCAGTTACTCGGCAGGGTCTAACTATGGCTACACCTTC.

CDR3 in amino acids: CASSLAPGSDYGYTF. The DNA of the CDR3 is TGCGCCAGCAGCTTGGCCCCAGGATCGGACTATGGCTACACCTTC. V and J are TRBV5-1 and TRBJ1-2; D is undetermined. Per the germline V gene, CDR1 is SGHRS and CDR2 is YFSETQ. The CDR3 loop spans 15 amino acids. Trimming took off 0 bases at V and 3 bases at J, with 12 bases between the two ends.

Worth noting for this clone: A read error is possible here, since a much larger clone lies one base away. The J gene is TRBJ2-7, the V gene TRBV21-1; the DNA was not used to check the table's D call, TRBD2. TRBV21-1 is deemed a pseudogene. The CDR3 has 14 amino acids. CDR3 in amino acids: CARNRGTESYEQYF. CDR3 in DNA: TGTGCCAGAAATCGCGGAACGGAATCCTACGAGCAGTACTTC.

This clone was seen once. The sample holds other DNA sequences that translate to the same CDR3. J is TRBJ2-7 and V is TRBV7-9; 10 nucleotides align to TRBD1. J was trimmed by 3 bases and V by 3 bases; bases with no gene match: 2. CDR3 length equals 14 residues. Germline values: CDR1 SEHNR, CDR2 FQNEAQ (reference sequence). CDR3 sequence: CASSLGQGYYEQYF. CDR3 DNA sequence: TGTGCCAGCAGCTTGGGACAGGGGTACTACGAGCAGTACTTC.

This chain links TRBV5-1 with TRBJ2-7, with 7 nucleotides matching TRBD2. The CDR3 has 14 residues. The V and J ends lost 3 bases and 3 bases, in that order; junction bases with no gene match: 6. The germline V gene encodes CDR1 SGHRS and CDR2 YFSETQ. As DNA, the CDR3 is TGCGCCAGCAGCTCAACAAGCGGGAACTACGAGCAGTACTTC. Encoded protein: CASSSTSGNYEQYF.

The rearrangement joins TRBV2 to TRBJ2-7, with D possibly being TRBD1 (6 bases). CDR3 length: 13 amino acids. In germline, CDR1 is SNHLY, CDR2 FYNNEI. Trimming shortened V by 6 bases and J by 2 bases, and 11 bases separated the two germline ends. The CDR3 DNA reads as TGTGCCAGCAGCCGGGACAACCCCTACGAGCAGTACTTC. Amino acids: CASSRDNPYEQYF.